This TCR beta chain was retrieved from a study of T cell responses to AZD1222 COVID-19 vaccine. The CDR3 spans 13 residues. V gave up 0 bases and J gave up 6 bases, with 9 bases separating them. Per the germline V gene, CDR1 is MNHEY and CDR2 is SVGAGI. Concerning this clone itself: No antigen is known for it.

Study results and caveats: Repertoire sampling occurred only after the peak T cell response. Only 5 or 6 people who got AZD1222 tested seropositive at baseline. Among spike-specific TCRs, nearly half reportedly target unmutated variant regions.

Data came from immunoSEQ multiplex PCR; TCRdb stores just in-frame clones and leaves some out. The data contain some 130,000 clones, roughly 90% of them singletons. This material consisted of peripheral blood, taken 28 days after the second AZD1222 dose. This clonotype was obtained from an adult who received the AZD1222 COVID-19 vaccine. The gene calls are TRBV6-5 and TRBJ2-7; no definite D call. The CDR3 nucleotides read TGTGCCAGCAGTTACTCGGTTAGGGCCGAGCAGTACTTC. Residues: CASSYSVRAEQYF.